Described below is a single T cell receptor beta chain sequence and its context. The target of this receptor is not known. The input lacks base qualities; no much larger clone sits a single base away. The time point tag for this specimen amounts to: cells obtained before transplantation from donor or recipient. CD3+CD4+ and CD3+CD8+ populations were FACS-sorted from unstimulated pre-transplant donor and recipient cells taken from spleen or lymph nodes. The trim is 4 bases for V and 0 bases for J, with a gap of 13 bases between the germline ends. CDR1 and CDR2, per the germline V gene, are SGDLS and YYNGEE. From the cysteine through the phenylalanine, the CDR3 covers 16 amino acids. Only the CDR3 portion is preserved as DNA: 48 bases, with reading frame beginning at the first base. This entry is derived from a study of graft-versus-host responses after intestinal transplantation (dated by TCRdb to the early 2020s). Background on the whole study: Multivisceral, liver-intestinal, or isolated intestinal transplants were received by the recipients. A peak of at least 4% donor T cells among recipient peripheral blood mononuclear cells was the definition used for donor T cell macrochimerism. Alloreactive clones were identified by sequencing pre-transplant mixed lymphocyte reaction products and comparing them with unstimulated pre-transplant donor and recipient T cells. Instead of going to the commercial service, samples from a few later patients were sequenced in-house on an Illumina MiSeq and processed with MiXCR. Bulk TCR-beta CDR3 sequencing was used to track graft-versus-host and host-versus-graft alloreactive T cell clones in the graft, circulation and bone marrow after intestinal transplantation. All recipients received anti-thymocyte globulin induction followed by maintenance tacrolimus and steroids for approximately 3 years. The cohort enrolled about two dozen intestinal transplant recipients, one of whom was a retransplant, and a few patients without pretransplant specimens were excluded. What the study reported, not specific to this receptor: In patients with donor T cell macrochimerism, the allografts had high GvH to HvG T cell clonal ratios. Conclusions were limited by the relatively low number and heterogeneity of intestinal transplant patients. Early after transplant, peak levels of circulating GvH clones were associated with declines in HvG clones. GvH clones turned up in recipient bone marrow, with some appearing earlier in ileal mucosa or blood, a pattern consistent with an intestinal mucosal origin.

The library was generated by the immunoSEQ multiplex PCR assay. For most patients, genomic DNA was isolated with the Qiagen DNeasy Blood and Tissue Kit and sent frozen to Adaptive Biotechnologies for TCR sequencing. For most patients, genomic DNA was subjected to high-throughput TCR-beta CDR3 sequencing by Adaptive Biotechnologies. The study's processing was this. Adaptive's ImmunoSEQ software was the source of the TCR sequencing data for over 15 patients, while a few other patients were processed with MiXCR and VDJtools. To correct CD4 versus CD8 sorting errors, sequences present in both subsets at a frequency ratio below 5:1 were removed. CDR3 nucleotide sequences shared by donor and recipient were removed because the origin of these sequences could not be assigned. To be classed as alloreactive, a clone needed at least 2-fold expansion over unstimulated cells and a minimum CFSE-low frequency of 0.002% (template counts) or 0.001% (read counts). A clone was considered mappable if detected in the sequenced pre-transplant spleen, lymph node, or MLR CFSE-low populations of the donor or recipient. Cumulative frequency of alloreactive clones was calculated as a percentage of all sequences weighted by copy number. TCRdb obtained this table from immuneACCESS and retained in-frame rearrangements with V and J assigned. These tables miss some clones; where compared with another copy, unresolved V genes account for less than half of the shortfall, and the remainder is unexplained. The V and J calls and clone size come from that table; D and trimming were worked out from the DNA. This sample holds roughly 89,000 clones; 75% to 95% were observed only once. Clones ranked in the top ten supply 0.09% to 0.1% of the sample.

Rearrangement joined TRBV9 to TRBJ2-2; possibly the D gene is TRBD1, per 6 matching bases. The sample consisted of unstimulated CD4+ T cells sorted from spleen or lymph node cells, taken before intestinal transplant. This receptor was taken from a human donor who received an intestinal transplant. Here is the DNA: TGTGCCAGCAGCATACAGGGCTTCGCGAACACCGGGGAGCTGTTTTTT. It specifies CASSIQGFANTGELFF.